This TCR beta chain was recorded in a study of T cells after yellow fever vaccination (dated by TCRdb to about 2019). The study in broad terms: The SMART-Seq v4 Ultra Low Input RNA kit was used to prepare libraries from fractions with low cell numbers. To follow T-cell clones before and after primary and booster YFV17D yellow fever vaccination, bulk TCR alpha and beta repertoires were sequenced over time. Two healthy male donors, one aged 18 to 30 and one aged 30 to 40 years, made up the cohort. Blood was drawn at multiple timepoints before and after primary and secondary immunization, with bulk PBMC replicates and cell subsets isolated.

The treatment or condition label, read with the paper, signifies: live attenuated yellow fever vaccine strain. At each blood-draw timepoint, two biological replicates of bulk PBMCs were obtained. PBMCs were isolated from peripheral blood using a standard Ficoll-Paque protocol. TriZol was used to extract RNA from bulk PBMCs, CD4 and CD8 fractions, and dextramer-positive and dextramer-negative fractions. TCR cDNA was made using 5'RACE template switching, a step that added a universal primer site and unique molecular identifiers. Priming for cDNA synthesis came from both the TCR alpha and TCR beta constant segments. Library amplification involved two PCR steps, and the second step added sample barcodes and sequencing adapters. Sequencing of the libraries was done on either Illumina HiSeq 2500 (2x100 bp) or NovaSeq (2x150 bp). On the study's bioinformatics: Reads were demultiplexed and collapsed into UMI consensus sequences with MIGEC, and V(D)J alignment was performed with MiXCR. Using edgeR on replicate PBMC samples, clonotypes were called vaccine-responding if FDR was below 0.01 and the log2 fold change was above 5 up to day 15. Each bulk clonotype was labeled CD4 or CD8 based on which sequenced repertoire, CD4 or CD8, contained the clonotype at higher abundance. The raw public reads went through TCRdb reprocessing: fastp at Q25, MiXCR clone calling, in-frame beta chains kept. CDR3 protein duplicates are merged, each entry listing the most common genes and DNA. The V and J calls were determined by TCRdb, not by the authors. This sample holds about 550,000 distinct CDR3 sequences; 15% to 20% were observed only once. In total, the top ten clones hold roughly an eighth of the sample.

V is shortened by 6 bases, J by 11 bases, and the region joining them spans 16 bases. The CDR3 runs 12 amino acids, cysteine and phenylalanine included. Of all the DNA, just the CDR3 is kept, 36 bases in frame from base 1. To note about this clonotype: Its recognized antigen is unknown. Base qualities are not provided; no much larger clone lies one nucleotide away.

What the study reported, not specific to this receptor: Most clones expanded after primary vaccination (almost 98% of CD4 and approximately 90% of CD8) were re-detected after the booster, suggesting that broad memory maintenance occurred. Only two donors were included in the study, so the extent to which the findings can be generalized is limited. Computational filtering was required because FACS-sorted repertoires could contain abundant contaminating clonotypes from the bulk population. Compared with the primary T-cell response, the secondary T-cell response was weaker but faster, peaking on day 5 rather than day 15. A small share of clonotypes occurred in both CD4 and CD8 compartments, likely arising from convergent recombination.

This specimen consisted of PBMCs, obtained 15 days after the yellow fever booster vaccination. This sequence uses TRBV12-3 or TRBV12-4 and TRBJ1-1, with TRBD1 as a weak D call on 5 bases. The receptor's source is a man aged 30 to 45 who received the YFV17D yellow fever vaccine. The nucleotides read TGTGCCAGCAGCAGAGACAGCGGCTACGCTTTCTTT. This codes for CASSRDSGYAFF.